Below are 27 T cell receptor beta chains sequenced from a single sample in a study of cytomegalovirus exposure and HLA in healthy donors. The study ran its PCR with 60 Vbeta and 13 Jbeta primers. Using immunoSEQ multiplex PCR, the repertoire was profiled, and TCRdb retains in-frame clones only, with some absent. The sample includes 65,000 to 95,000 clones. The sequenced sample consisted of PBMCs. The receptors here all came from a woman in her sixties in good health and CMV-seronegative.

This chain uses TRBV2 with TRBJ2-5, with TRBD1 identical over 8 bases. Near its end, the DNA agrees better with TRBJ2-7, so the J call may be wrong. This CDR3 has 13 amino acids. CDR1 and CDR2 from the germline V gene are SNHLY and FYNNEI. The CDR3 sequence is CASRAGGTYEQYF. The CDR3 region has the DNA TGTGCCAGCAGAGCAGGGGGCACCTACGAGCAGTACTTC.

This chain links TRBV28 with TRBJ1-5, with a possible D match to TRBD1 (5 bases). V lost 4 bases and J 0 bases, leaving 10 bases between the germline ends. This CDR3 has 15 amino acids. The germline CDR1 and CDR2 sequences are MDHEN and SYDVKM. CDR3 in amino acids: CASSSGDYSNQPQHF. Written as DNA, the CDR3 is TGTGCCAGCAGTTCGGGGGATTATAGCAATCAGCCCCAGCATTTT.

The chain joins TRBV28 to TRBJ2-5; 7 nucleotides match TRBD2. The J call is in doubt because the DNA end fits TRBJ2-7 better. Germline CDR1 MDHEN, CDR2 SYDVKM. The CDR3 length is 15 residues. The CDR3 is CASSLASGASYEQYF. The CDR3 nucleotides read TGTGCCAGCAGTTTAGCTAGCGGAGCTTCCTACGAGCAGTACTTC.

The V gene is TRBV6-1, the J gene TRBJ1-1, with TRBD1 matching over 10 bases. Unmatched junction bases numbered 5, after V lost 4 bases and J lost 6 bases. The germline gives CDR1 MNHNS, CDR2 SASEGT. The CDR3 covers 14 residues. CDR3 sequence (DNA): TGTGCCAGCAGTGGTGGACAGGGGGGCCCTGAAGCTTTCTTT. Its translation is CASSGGQGGPEAFF.

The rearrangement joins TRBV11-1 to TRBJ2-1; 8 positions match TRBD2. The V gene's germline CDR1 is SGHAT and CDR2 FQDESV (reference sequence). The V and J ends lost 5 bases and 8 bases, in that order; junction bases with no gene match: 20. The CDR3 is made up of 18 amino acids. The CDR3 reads CASSPRGGLSGSQDEQFF. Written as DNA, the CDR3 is TGTGCCAGCAGCCCTAGAGGGGGGTTAAGCGGGAGTCAGGATGAGCAGTTCTTC. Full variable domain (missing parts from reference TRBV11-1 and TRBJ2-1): EAEVAQSPRYKITEKSQAVAFWCDPISGHATLYWYRQILGQGPELLVQFQDESVVDDSQLPKDRFSAERLKGVDSTLKIQPAELGDSAMYLCASSPRGGLSGSQDEQFFGPGTRLTVL.

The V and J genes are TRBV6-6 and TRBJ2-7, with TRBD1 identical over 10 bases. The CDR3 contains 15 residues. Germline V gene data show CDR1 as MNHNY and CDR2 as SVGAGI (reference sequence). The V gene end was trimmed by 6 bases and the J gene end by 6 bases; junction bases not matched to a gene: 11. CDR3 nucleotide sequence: TGTGCCAGCAGCCGAGGACAGGGGGGCTGGGGCGAGCAGTACTTC. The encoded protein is CASSRGQGGWGEQYF.

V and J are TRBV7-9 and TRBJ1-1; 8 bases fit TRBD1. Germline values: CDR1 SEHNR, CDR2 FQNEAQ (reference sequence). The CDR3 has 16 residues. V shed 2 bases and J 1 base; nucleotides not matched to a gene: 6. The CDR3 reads CASSLIRGRGNTEAFF. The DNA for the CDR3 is TGTGCCAGCAGCTTAATCAGGGGGCGAGGGAACACTGAAGCTTTCTTT.

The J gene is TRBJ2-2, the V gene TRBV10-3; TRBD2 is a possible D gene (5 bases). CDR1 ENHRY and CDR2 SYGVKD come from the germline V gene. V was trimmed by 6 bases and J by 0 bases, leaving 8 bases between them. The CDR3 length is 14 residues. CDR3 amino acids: CAIRPEANTGELFF. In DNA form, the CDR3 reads TGTGCCATCAGGCCGGAGGCGAACACCGGGGAGCTGTTTTTT.

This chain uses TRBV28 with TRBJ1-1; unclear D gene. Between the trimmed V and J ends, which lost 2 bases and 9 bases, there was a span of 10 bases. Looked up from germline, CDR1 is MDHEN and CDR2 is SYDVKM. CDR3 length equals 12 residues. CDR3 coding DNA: TGTGCCAGCAGTTTAGGACTGCTAAAAGCTTTCTTT. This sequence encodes CASSLGLLKAFF.

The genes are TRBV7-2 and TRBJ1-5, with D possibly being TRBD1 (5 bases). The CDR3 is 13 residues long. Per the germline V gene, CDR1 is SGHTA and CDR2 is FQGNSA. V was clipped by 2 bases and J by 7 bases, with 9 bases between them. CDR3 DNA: TGTGCCAGCAGCTTAAGGAGGGGCCAGCCCCAGCATTTT. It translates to CASSLRRGQPQHF. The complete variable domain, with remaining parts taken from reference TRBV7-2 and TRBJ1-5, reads GAGVSQSPSNKVTEKGKDVELRCDPISGHTALYWYRQSLGQGLEFLIYFQGNSAPDKSGLPSDRFSAERTGGSVSTLTIQRTQQEDSAVYLCASSLRRGQPQHFGDGTRLSIL.

Written as DNA, the CDR3 is TGTGCCAGCAGCGTAGATGGGGGGAGGAACACTGAAGCTTTCTTT. Its translation: CASSVDGGRNTEAFF. The genes are TRBV9 and TRBJ1-1, with D perhaps TRBD1 (5 bases). CDR3 length equals 15 residues. V gave up 0 bases and J gave up 1 base, with 10 bases separating them. CDR1 is SGDLS, CDR2 YYNGEE, per germline.

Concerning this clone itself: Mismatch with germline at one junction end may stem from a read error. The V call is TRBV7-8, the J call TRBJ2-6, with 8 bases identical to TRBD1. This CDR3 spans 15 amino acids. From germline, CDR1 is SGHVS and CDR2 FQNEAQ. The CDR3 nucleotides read TGTGCCAGCAGCCAGACAGGGGCTGGGGCCAACGTCCCGACTTTC. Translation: CASSQTGAGANVPTF. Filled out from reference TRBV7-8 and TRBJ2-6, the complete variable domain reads GAGVSQSPRYKVAKRGQDVALRCDPISGHVSLFWYQQALGQGPEFLTYFQNEAQLDKSGLPSDRFFAERPEGSVSTLKIQRTQQEDSAVYLCASSQTGAGANVPTFGAGSRLTVL.

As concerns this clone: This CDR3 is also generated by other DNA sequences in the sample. The chain's CDR3 is CASSYSREGGYEQYF. CDR3 DNA: TGTGCCAGCAGTTACTCACGGGAGGGCGGCTACGAGCAGTACTTC. This chain connects TRBV6-5 to TRBJ2-7, with TRBD2 matching 8 bases. This CDR3 region has 15 residues. The J segment lost 3 bases and the V segment lost 0 bases, leaving 4 bases of the junction unmatched. CDR1 is MNHEY and CDR2 is SVGAGI in the germline V gene.

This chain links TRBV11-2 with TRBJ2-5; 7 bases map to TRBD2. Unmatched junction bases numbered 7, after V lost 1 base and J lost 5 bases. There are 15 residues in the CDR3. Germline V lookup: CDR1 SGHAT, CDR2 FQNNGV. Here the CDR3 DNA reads TGTGCCAGCAGCTTAGTGTGGGGGGGAGCGGAGACCCAGTACTTC. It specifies CASSLVWGGAETQYF.

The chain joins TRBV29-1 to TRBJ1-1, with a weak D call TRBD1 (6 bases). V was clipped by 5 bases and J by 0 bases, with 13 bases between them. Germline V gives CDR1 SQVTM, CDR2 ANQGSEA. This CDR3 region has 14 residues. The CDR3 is CSVPGDMLNTEAFF. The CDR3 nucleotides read TGCAGCGTTCCTGGGGACATGCTGAACACTGAAGCTTTCTTT.

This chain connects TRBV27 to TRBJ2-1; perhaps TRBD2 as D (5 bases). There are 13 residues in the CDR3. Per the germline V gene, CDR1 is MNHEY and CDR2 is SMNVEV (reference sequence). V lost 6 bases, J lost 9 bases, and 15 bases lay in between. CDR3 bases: TGTGCCAGCAGACTAAACTGGGCGGGTGAGCAGTTCTTC. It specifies CASRLNWAGEQFF.

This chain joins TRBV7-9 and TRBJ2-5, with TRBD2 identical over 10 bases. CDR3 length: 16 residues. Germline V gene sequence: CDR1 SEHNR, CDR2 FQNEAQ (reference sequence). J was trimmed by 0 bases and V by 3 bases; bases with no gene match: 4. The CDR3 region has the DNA TGTGCCAGCAGCTTGGGACTAGCGACGTACCAAGAGACCCAGTACTTC. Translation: CASSLGLATYQETQYF.

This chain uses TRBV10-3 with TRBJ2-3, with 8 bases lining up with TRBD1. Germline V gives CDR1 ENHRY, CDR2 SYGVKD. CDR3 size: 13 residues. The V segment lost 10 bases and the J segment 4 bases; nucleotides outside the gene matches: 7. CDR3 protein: CATNDRGSDTQYF. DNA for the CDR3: TGTGCCACCAACGACAGGGGCTCAGATACGCAGTATTTT.

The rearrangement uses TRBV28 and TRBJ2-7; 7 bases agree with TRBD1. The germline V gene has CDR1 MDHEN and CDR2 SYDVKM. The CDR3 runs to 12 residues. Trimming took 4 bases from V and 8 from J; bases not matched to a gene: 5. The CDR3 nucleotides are TGTGCCAGCAGTTCCTCGACAGGGCAGCAGTACTTC. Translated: CASSSSTGQQYF.

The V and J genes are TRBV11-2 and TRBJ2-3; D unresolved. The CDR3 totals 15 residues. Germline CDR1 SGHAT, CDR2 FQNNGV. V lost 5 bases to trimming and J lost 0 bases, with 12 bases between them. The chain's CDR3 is CASSQVWVSTDTQYF. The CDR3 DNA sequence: TGTGCCAGCAGCCAGGTGTGGGTTAGCACAGATACGCAGTATTTT.

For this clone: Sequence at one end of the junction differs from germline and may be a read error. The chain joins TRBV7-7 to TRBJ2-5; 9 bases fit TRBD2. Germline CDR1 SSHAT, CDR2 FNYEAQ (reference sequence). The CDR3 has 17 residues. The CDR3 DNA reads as TGTGCTAGCAGCTTAGGGCGACTAGCGGAAACCCAAGAGACCCAGTACTTC. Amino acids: CASSLGRLAETQETQYF.

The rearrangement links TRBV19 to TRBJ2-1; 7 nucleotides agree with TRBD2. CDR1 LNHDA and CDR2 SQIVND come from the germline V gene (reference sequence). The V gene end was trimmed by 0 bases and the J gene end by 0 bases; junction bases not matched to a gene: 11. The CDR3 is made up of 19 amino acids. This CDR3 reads CASSIEASGYDSSYNEQFF. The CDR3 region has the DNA TGTGCCAGTAGTATAGAAGCTAGCGGATACGACAGCTCCTACAATGAGCAGTTCTTC. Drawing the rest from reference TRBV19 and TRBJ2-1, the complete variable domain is DGGITQSPKYLFRKEGQNVTLSCEQNLNHDAMYWYRQDPGQGLRLIYYSQIVNDFQKGDIAEGYSVSREKKESFPLTVTSAQKNPTAFYLCASSIEASGYDSSYNEQFFGPGTRLTVL.

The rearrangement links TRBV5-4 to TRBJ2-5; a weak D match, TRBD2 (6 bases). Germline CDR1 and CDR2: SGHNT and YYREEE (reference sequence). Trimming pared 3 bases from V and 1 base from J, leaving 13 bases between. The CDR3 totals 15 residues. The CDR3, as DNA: TGTGCCAGCAGCTCTATGGACTACCCCCAAGAGACCCAGTACTTC. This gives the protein CASSSMDYPQETQYF.

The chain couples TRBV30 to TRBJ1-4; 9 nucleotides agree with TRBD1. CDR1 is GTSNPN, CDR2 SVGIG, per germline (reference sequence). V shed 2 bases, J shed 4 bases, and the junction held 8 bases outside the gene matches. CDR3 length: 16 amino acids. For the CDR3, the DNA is TGTGCCTGGAGTACGAAACCGGGACAGGGTAATGAAAAACTGTTTTTT. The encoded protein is CAWSTKPGQGNEKLFF. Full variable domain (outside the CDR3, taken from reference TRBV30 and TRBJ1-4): SQTIHQWPATLVQPVGSPLSLECTVEGTSNPNLYWYRQAAGRGLQLLFYSVGIGQISSEVPQNLSASRPQDRQFILSSKKLLLSDSGFYLCAWSTKPGQGNEKLFFGSGTQLSVL.

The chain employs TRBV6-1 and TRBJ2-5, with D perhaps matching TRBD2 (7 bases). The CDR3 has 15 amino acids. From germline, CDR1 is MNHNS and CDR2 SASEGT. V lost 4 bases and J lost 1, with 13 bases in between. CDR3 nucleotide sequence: TGTGCCAGCAGTGGGGGGGGGCAGGGCCAAGAGACCCAGTACTTC. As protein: CASSGGGQGQETQYF.

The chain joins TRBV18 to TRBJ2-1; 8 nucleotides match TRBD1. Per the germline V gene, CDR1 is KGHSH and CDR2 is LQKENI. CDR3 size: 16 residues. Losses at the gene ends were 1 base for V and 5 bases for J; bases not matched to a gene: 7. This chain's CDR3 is CASSPLDRGTNNEQFF. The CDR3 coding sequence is TGTGCCAGCTCACCACTTGACAGGGGAACCAACAATGAGCAGTTCTTC. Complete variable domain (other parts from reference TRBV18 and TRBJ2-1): NAGVMQNPRHLVRRRGQEARLRCSPMKGHSHVYWYRQLPEEGLKFMVYLQKENIIDESGMPKERFSAEFPKEGPSILRIQQVVRGDSAAYFCASSPLDRGTNNEQFFGPGTRLTVL.

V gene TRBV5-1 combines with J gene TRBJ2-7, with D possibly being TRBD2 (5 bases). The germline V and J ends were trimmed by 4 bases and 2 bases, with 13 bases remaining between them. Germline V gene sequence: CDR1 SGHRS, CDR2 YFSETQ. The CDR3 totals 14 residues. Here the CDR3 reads CASSVGVLTYEQYF. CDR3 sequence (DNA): TGCGCCAGCAGCGTCGGGGTCTTAACCTACGAGCAGTACTTC. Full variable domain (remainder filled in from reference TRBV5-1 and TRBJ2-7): KAGVTQTPRYLIKTRGQQVTLSCSPISGHRSVSWYQQTPGQGLQFLFEYFSETQRNKGNFPGRFSGRQFSNSRSEMNVSTLELGDSALYLCASSVGVLTYEQYFGPGTRLTVT.